This paragraph reports one TCR beta chain. The data stem from a study of cytotoxic CD8 clonotypes in ibrutinib-treated CLL. Generated by immunoSEQ multiplex PCR, the TCRdb table keeps only in-frame clones and is missing some. This sample has 200,000 to 250,000 clones, with 70% to 75% found just once. This specimen consisted of PBMCs, obtained after 12 months of ibrutinib treatment. The TCR originated in a human donor with chronic lymphocytic leukemia.

Here the CDR3 DNA reads TGTGCCAGCAGTTACAGGGTGTCGAACACTGAAGCTTTCTTT. Protein: CASSYRVSNTEAFF. The chain carries TRBV6-5 and TRBJ1-1, with no clear D. CDR3 length: 14 residues. V was cut by 2 bases and J by 1 base, with 8 bases left in between. The V gene's germline CDR1 is MNHEY and CDR2 SVGAGI.